This T cell receptor beta chain was captured by sequencing in a study of T cells in Graves' hyperthyroidism and ophthalmopathy. Germline CDR1 reads DFQATT; CDR2 reads SNEGSKA (reference sequence). The ends lost 3 bases at V and 3 bases at J; junction bases unmatched: 11. The CDR3 extends over 17 amino acids. The CDR3 regions of TCR beta were amplified from RNA transcripts. HTBI primers were the set used in a first-round RT-PCR of the TCR CDR3. MiXCR was run by TCRdb on the multiplex PCR reads, yielding one entry per CDR3 protein. The table lists some 600,000 distinct CDR3 sequences, approximately 14% of them singletons. The table lists this clonotype with many counts.

This receptor was obtained from a woman aged 25 to 39 with Graves' hyperthyroidism that later progressed to Graves' ophthalmopathy. V usage is TRBV20-1 and J usage is TRBJ2-3, with 11 bases matching TRBD2. Material for sequencing was blood. CDR3 loop: CSASPSPTSGITDTQYF. The CDR3 DNA is TGCAGTGCTAGTCCCTCCCCGACTAGCGGGATAACAGATACGCAGTATTTT.